Described below is a single TCR beta chain sequence and its context. Germline assignment: CDR1 SGHRS and CDR2 YFSETQ. The CDR3 contains 17 residues. V was cut by 4 bases and J by 5 bases, with 24 bases left in between. The data stem from a study of blood T cell repertoires in COVID-19. Sequencing was performed with immunoSEQ multiplex PCR; in TCRdb, only in-frame clones are kept and a portion is missing. The data hold 250,000 to 300,000 clones, with roughly 84% observed a single time. The sequenced sample consisted of PBMCs or T cells enriched from blood (not recorded which). This TCR derives from a man aged 50 to 60 who had recovered from COVID-19. This chain uses TRBV5-1 with TRBJ1-1, with a weak D call TRBD1 (5 bases). CDR3 DNA: TGCGCCAGCAGCCCAAAGGCGGGGCTAGAGCTTGGGACTGAAGCTTTCTTT. It translates to CASSPKAGLELGTEAFF. Drawing the rest from reference TRBV5-1 and TRBJ1-1, the complete variable domain is KAGVTQTPRYLIKTRGQQVTLSCSPISGHRSVSWYQQTPGQGLQFLFEYFSETQRNKGNFPGRFSGRQFSNSRSEMNVSTLELGDSALYLCASSPKAGLELGTEAFFGQGTRLTVV.